What follows are 32 T cell receptor beta chains derived from one specimen sequenced in a study of T cells in Graves' hyperthyroidism and ophthalmopathy. Amplified TCR beta CDR3 regions came from RNA transcripts. Primed by the HTBI set, a first-round RT-PCR was run on the TCR CDR3. TCRdb re-called the multiplex PCR reads through MiXCR, storing one row per CDR3 protein. Of more than 500,000 distinct CDR3 sequences listed, around 42% are singletons. Sequenced material: peripheral blood or thyroid tissue (not recorded which). The receptors here all came from an adult woman with Graves' disease, either hyperthyroidism or ophthalmopathy (not recorded which).

V and J are TRBV19 and TRBJ1-2; 10 positions agree with TRBD1. The ends lost 4 bases at V and 4 bases at J; junction bases unmatched: 6. The CDR3 length is 15 residues. Germline V gene sequence: CDR1 LNHDA, CDR2 SQIVND (reference sequence). The CDR3, as DNA: TGTGCCAGTAGTACGAGGACAGGGGGAGGCTATGGCTACACCTTC. This encodes CASSTRTGGGYGYTF.

The rearrangement uses TRBV29-1 and TRBJ2-1; D possibly corresponds to TRBD1 (6 bases). The germline CDR1 and CDR2 sequences are SQVTM and ANQGSEA. V was shortened by 4 bases and J by 9 bases, with 16 bases between the two germline ends. The CDR3 extends over 13 amino acids. CDR3 DNA sequence: TGCAGCGTTGCCGGAGGCGTAGGGGGTGAGCAGTTCTTC. Translating it yields CSVAGGVGGEQFF.

The chain joins TRBV7-6 to TRBJ2-5; 8 bases align to TRBD2. This CDR3 is 15 amino acids long. Germline CDR1 and CDR2: SGHVS and FNYEAQ. V shed 5 bases and J 4 bases; nucleotides not matched to a gene: 9. CDR3 in DNA: TGTGCCAGCAGCGCCAGGACTAGCATCGGAGAGACCCAGTACTTC. It is translated as CASSARTSIGETQYF.

This chain joins TRBV9 and TRBJ2-2; 8 positions match TRBD1. The J segment lost 6 bases and the V segment lost 4 bases, leaving 17 bases of the junction unmatched. The germline V gene has CDR1 SGDLS and CDR2 YYNGEE. The CDR3 extends over 18 amino acids. The CDR3 region is CASSLQSRARGLSGELFF. As DNA, the CDR3 is TGTGCCAGCAGCCTCCAATCGCGGGCCAGGGGGCTTTCCGGGGAGCTGTTTTTT.

V gene TRBV7-2 combines with J gene TRBJ1-4; possibly TRBD1 for D (5 bases). The V gene's germline CDR1 is SGHTA and CDR2 FQGNSA. There are 18 residues in the CDR3. V was cut by 2 bases and J by 6 bases, with 22 bases left in between. This CDR3 reads CASSLRASGGETYEKLFF. CDR3 coding DNA: TGTGCCAGCAGCTTAAGGGCCAGCGGAGGGGAGACATATGAAAAACTGTTTTTT.

V gene TRBV14 combines with J gene TRBJ1-6; D call uncertain. Germline values: CDR1 SGHDN, CDR2 FVKESK. V lost 3 bases, J lost 6 bases, and 9 bases lay in between. CDR3 size: 14 residues. The DNA of the CDR3 is TGTGCCAGCAGCCACTCGGGAACTAATTCACCCCTCCACTTT. Translating it yields CASSHSGTNSPLHF.

On this clonotype itself: This CDR3 is missing its conserved last phenylalanine or tryptophan, likely due to a read error. The rearrangement links TRBV2 to TRBJ1-1, with D unresolved. The CDR3 totals 12 residues. The germline V gene encodes CDR1 SNHLY and CDR2 FYNNEI. The V and J ends lost 8 bases and 4 bases respectively, with 11 bases between them. The CDR3 reads CASAHVLTEAFL. As DNA, the CDR3 is TGTGCCAGCGCACACGTCCTCACTGAAGCTTTCCTT.

This clonotype was recorded many times. The J gene is TRBJ1-3, the V gene TRBV7-9; 7 bases fit TRBD1. CDR1 is SEHNR and CDR2 is FQNEAQ in the germline V gene (reference sequence). The CDR3 is 16 residues long. The V gene end was trimmed by 5 bases and the J gene end by 7 bases; junction bases not matched to a gene: 14. The CDR3 nucleotides are TGTGCCAGCAGCCAAGGGACAGCCTCAGGAATGAACACCATATATTTT. Residues: CASSQGTASGMNTIYF.

Regarding this clonotype: Mismatch with germline at one junction end may stem from a read error. The chain couples TRBV7-3 to TRBJ1-1; the D is unclear. The germline gives CDR1 SGHTA, CDR2 FQGTGA. CDR3 length equals 12 residues. Here the CDR3 reads CASSLTPGRAFF. CDR3 DNA: TGTGCCAGCAGCCTAACCCCGGGGAGAGCTTTCTTT.

This clonotype has at least ten counts. This chain joins TRBV10-3 and TRBJ1-2; D not resolved. V was trimmed by 0 bases and J by 4 bases, leaving 9 bases between them. CDR1 is ENHRY and CDR2 is SYGVKD in the germline V gene. The CDR3 runs 14 residues. CDR3 in amino acids: CAISESRQVYGYTF. The CDR3 DNA is TGTGCCATCAGTGAGTCTCGTCAAGTCTATGGCTACACCTTC.

The chain is built from TRBV5-1 and TRBJ2-2; D is perhaps TRBD1 (5 bases). V lost 7 bases, J lost 1 base, and 11 bases lay in between. Germline V gene data show CDR1 as SGHRS and CDR2 as YFSETQ. This CDR3 is 14 amino acids long. The CDR3 DNA is TGCGCCAGCGCCGAGACAGTGAACACCGGGGAGCTGTTTTTT. It specifies CASAETVNTGELFF.

Many counts were recorded for this clonotype. The chain links TRBV20-1 to TRBJ2-5; D is unresolved. The CDR3 runs 15 residues. Looked up from germline, CDR1 is DFQATT and CDR2 is SNEGSKA (reference sequence). The V end lost 0 bases, the J end lost 5 bases, and 16 bases lay between the germline ends. The CDR3 region is CSARDLGILRETQYF. The CDR3 coding sequence is TGCAGTGCTAGAGATCTAGGAATTCTCCGGGAGACCCAGTACTTC.

This clonotype was picked up many times. The CDR3 coding sequence is TGTGCCATCACTAGGGACAGGTCGAAGAACTACGAGCAGTACTTC. This sequence encodes CAITRDRSKNYEQYF. V and J are TRBV10-3 and TRBJ2-7; 8 bases are shared with TRBD1. Germline trimming cut 7 bases from V and 3 bases from J; bases unmatched to any gene: 11. The CDR3 runs to 15 residues. The V gene's germline CDR1 is ENHRY and CDR2 SYGVKD.

With regard to this clonotype: It is likely a read error, because the conserved phenylalanine at the end of the CDR3 is missing. Because the CDR3's place on the DNA is in doubt, the DNA is left out and the CDR3 is given as listed by TCRdb. The V gene is TRBV20-1, the J gene TRBJ1-3. The length of the CDR3 is 10 amino acids, counting both ends. Germline V gene sequence: CDR1 DFQATT, CDR2 SNEGSKA (reference sequence). CDR3 sequence: CSASSAITNT.

The table lists this clonotype with many counts. The rearrangement joins TRBV7-3 to TRBJ2-7, with 9 bases fitting TRBD2. The CDR3 contains 14 residues. After removal of 5 bases from V and 5 bases from J, the junction contained 7 bases not matched to a gene. Germline loops: CDR1 SGHTA, CDR2 FQGTGA. CDR3 in amino acids: CASSRSGSGDEQYF. DNA of the CDR3: TGTGCCAGCAGCCGTAGCGGGAGTGGGGACGAGCAGTACTTC.

This chain links TRBV29-1 with TRBJ1-2; the match to TRBD1 covers 9 bases. CDR1 and CDR2 from the germline V gene are SQVTM and ANQGSEA. This CDR3 has 14 amino acids. V dropped 4 bases and J dropped 8; count of bases not matched to a gene: 11. This chain's CDR3 is CSVASDRGARGYTF. The DNA of the CDR3 is TGCAGCGTTGCCTCGGACAGGGGCGCACGAGGCTACACCTTC.

Ten or more counts support this clonotype. J is TRBJ1-6 and V is TRBV12-3 or TRBV12-4, with 7 bases matching TRBD1. V lost 4 bases to trimming and J lost 10 bases; unmatched junction nucleotides: 4. The length of the CDR3 is 13 residues. CDR3 coding DNA: TGTGCCAGCAGTTCGACAGGGCCCTCACCCCTCCACTTT. This sequence encodes CASSSTGPSPLHF.

This sequence joins TRBV27 and TRBJ1-4; no firm D call. CDR1 and CDR2 (germline): MNHEY, SMNVEV (reference sequence). The CDR3 runs to 14 residues. Trimming took off 3 bases at V and 8 bases at J, with 13 bases between the two ends. The CDR3 loop is CASSFYAGTEKLFF. The CDR3 DNA sequence: TGTGCCAGCAGTTTTTATGCCGGTACCGAAAAACTGTTTTTT.

On this clonotype itself: Lacking the conserved final phenylalanine or tryptophan, this CDR3 likely reflects a read error. No DNA is shown, since the ends of the CDR3 on it are uncertain; the CDR3 is the one TCRdb lists. CDR3 sequence reads: CSVSPRVGVTTY. The chain recombines TRBV29-1 with TRBJ1-2; TRBD1 reflects the table's D call only, with no check against the DNA. Germline CDR1 reads SQVTM; CDR2 reads ANQGSEA. The CDR3 is 12 amino acids long, termini counted.

The rearrangement joins TRBV5-5 to TRBJ1-4, with D perhaps matching TRBD1 (6 bases). The CDR3 length is 15 residues. V gave up 4 bases and J gave up 3 bases, with 13 bases separating them. Germline V gene data show CDR1 as SGHKS and CDR2 as YYEKEE (reference sequence). CDR3 DNA: TGTGCCAGCAGCCAAGTGGGGGGGCCTAATGAAAAACTGTTTTTT. Translating it yields CASSQVGGPNEKLFF.

V gene TRBV10-3 combines with J gene TRBJ2-5; 9 bases are shared with TRBD2. Trimming took 11 bases from V and 5 from J; bases not matched to a gene: 15. This CDR3 comprises 15 residues. The V gene's germline CDR1 is ENHRY and CDR2 SYGVKD. CDR3 bases: TGTGCCGTGGGAGAGGCTAGCGGGATGATGGAGACCCAGTACTTC. Its protein is CAVGEASGMMETQYF.

This clonotype was recorded many times. The rearrangement uses TRBV2 and TRBJ1-3, with D possibly TRBD1 on 5 matching bases. CDR3 length equals 16 residues. Germline V gives CDR1 SNHLY, CDR2 FYNNEI. V was shortened by 5 bases and J by 0 bases, with 14 bases between the two germline ends. This CDR3 reads CASSLPGDRSGNTIYF. The CDR3 DNA sequence: TGTGCCAGCAGTCTTCCGGGGGACCGCTCTGGAAACACCATATATTTT.

This clonotype was seen a few times. The chain combines TRBV30 with TRBJ1-2, with D perhaps matching TRBD1 (6 bases). Trimming removed 1 base at V and 2 bases at J, with 11 bases between. The germline V gene encodes CDR1 GTSNPN and CDR2 SVGIG (reference sequence). This CDR3 is built from 14 residues. CDR3 sequence: CAWSADRTNYGYTF. CDR3 sequence (DNA): TGTGCCTGGAGTGCAGACAGGACGAACTATGGCTACACCTTC.

This clonotype was counted at least ten times. V usage is TRBV19 and J usage is TRBJ1-5; 7 nucleotides line up with TRBD1. The CDR3 runs to 14 residues. Trimming removed 6 bases from V and 4 bases from J; junction bases left unmatched: 6. CDR1 is LNHDA and CDR2 is SQIVND in the germline V gene (reference sequence). The CDR3 reads CASRFRGYNQPQHF. As DNA, the CDR3 is TGTGCCAGTAGGTTCAGGGGGTATAATCAGCCCCAGCATTTT.

This clonotype was seen more than once but under ten times. The rearrangement uses TRBV28 and TRBJ1-5; D perhaps matches TRBD1 (5 bases). This CDR3 comprises 14 residues. The germline V and J ends were trimmed by 4 bases and 6 bases, with 13 bases remaining between them. Germline V lookup: CDR1 MDHEN, CDR2 SYDVKM. CDR3 residues: CASSSRQLFQPQHF. In DNA form, the CDR3 reads TGTGCCAGCAGTTCGAGACAGCTCTTTCAGCCCCAGCATTTT.

This clonotype was observed many times. The rearrangement joins TRBV9 to TRBJ2-5; D may correspond to TRBD1 or TRBD2 (5 bases each). CDR3 length equals 15 residues. The V gene's germline CDR1 is SGDLS and CDR2 YYNGEE. The V end lost 2 bases, the J end lost 5 bases, and 16 bases lay between the germline ends. CDR3 in amino acids: CASSVRDASRETQYF. CDR3 DNA: TGTGCCAGCAGCGTCCGGGACGCATCCCGGGAGACCCAGTACTTC.

This clonotype was detected once. The gene calls are TRBV7-9 and TRBJ2-7; D is uncertain. Germline CDR1 is SEHNR and CDR2 is FQNEAQ (reference sequence). The CDR3 has 15 residues. Trimming removed 1 base from V and 5 bases from J, with 15 bases in between. The CDR3 DNA is TGTGCCAGCAGCTTAGATGGCAGGCCGAGGAACGAGCAGTACTTC. This encodes CASSLDGRPRNEQYF.

This clonotype was seen ten or more times. The chain carries TRBV12-3 or TRBV12-4 and TRBJ1-2; D gene uncertain. V dropped 8 bases and J dropped 7 bases, with 17 bases sitting between them. This CDR3 has 13 residues. CDR3 protein: CASGKGPSAGYTF. The CDR3 DNA sequence: TGTGCCAGCGGTAAGGGCCCTTCGGCTGGCTACACCTTC.

The genes are TRBV19 and TRBJ2-5; no reliable D call. CDR3 length: 13 amino acids. Germline CDR1 LNHDA, CDR2 SQIVND (reference sequence). Trimming pared 5 bases from V and 0 bases from J, leaving 7 bases between. The CDR3 region has the DNA TGTGCCAGTAGTTCACAGTACCAAGAGACCCAGTACTTC. Amino acids: CASSSQYQETQYF.

The V and J genes are TRBV20-1 and TRBJ2-7; 7 nucleotides line up with TRBD1. The germline V gene has CDR1 DFQATT and CDR2 SNEGSKA (reference sequence). The V gene end was trimmed by 6 bases and the J gene end by 7 bases; junction bases not matched to a gene: 6. The CDR3 runs to 11 residues. CDR3 in DNA: TGCAGTGCAAAGGGGGCTCGGGAGCAGTACTTC. As protein: CSAKGAREQYF.

The V gene is TRBV5-1, the J gene TRBJ2-7; 7 bases line up with TRBD1. The germline CDR1 and CDR2 sequences are SGHRS and YFSETQ. The CDR3 consists of 16 residues. Germline trimming cut 4 bases from V and 5 bases from J; bases unmatched to any gene: 15. The DNA of the CDR3 is TGCGCCAGCAGCCAAGAGATAAAGGGGGCAGTGGACGAGCAGTACTTC. Amino acid sequence: CASSQEIKGAVDEQYF.

The V gene is TRBV6-2 or TRBV6-3, the J gene TRBJ2-7; 10 bases are a match to TRBD2. The CDR3 runs to 16 residues. With 4 bases clipped from V and 0 bases from J, the junction kept 6 bases outside the gene matches. CDR1 is MNHEY and CDR2 is SVGEGT in the germline V gene. The chain's CDR3 is CASSSRGLAVSYEQYF. The CDR3 DNA reads TGTGCCAGCAGTTCCCGCGGACTAGCGGTCTCCTACGAGCAGTACTTC.